This T cell receptor (beta chain) was profiled in a study of T cell changes during pregnancy in multiple sclerosis. TCRdb's table, derived via immunoSEQ multiplex PCR, lists solely in-frame clones and lacks some. The repertoire has about 38,000 clones, approximately 90% of them found once; the top ten carry about 7%. V lost 2 bases and J 8 bases, leaving 16 bases between the germline ends. The V gene's germline CDR1 is MGHDK and CDR2 SYGVNS. The CDR3 is made up of 15 amino acids. This clonotype was obtained from a female donor with multiple sclerosis, enrolled in a pregnancy study. The chain uses TRBV25-1 and TRBJ2-1; TRBD1 might be the D (6 bases). The specimen comprised CD8+ T cells from peripheral blood mononuclear cells, sampled in the third trimester of pregnancy. CDR3 protein: CASSEGGRADHEQFF. The CDR3 nucleotides read TGTGCCAGCAGTGAAGGGGGCCGAGCAGACCATGAGCAGTTCTTC.